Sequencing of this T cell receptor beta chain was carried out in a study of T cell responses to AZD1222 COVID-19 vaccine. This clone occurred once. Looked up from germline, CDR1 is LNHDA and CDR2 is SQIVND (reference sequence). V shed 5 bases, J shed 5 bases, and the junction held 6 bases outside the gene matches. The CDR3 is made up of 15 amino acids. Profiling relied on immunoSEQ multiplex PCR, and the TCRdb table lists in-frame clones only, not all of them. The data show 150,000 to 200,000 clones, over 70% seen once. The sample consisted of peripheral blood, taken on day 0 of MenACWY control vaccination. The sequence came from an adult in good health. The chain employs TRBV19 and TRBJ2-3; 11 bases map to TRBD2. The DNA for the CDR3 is TGTGCCAGTAGTTCACTAGCGGGAGCTAAAGATACGCAGTATTTT. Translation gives CASSSLAGAKDTQYF.